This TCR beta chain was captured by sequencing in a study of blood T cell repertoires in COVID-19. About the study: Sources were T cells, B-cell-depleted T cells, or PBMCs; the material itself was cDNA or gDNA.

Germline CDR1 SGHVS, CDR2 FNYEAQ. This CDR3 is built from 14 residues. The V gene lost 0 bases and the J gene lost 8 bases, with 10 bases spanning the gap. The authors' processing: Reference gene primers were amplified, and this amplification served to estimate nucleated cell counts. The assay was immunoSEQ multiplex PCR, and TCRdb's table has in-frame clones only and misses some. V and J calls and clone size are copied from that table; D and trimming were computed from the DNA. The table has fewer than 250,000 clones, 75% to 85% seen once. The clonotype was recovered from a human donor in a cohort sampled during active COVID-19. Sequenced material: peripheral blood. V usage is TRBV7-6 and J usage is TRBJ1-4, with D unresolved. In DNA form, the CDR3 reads TGTGCCAGCAGCTTAGCAGGGCCGGGAGAAAAACTGTTTTTT. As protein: CASSLAGPGEKLFF.